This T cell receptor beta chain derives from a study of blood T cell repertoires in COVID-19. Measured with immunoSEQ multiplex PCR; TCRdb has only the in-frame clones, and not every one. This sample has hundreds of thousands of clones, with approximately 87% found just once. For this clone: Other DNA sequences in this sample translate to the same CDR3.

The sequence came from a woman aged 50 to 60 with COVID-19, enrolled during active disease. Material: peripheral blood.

The CDR3 loop reads CASSLGQGAQETQYF. CDR3 coding DNA: TGCGCCAGCAGCTTGGGACAGGGGGCTCAAGAGACCCAGTACTTC. The genes are TRBV5-1 and TRBJ2-5; 10 bases align to TRBD1. The CDR3 covers 15 residues. J gave up 2 bases and V 0 bases, and 1 base lay outside the gene matches. Germline V CDR1 and CDR2: SGHRS, YFSETQ. The variable domain in full, completed from reference TRBV5-1 and TRBJ2-5, reads KAGVTQTPRYLIKTRGQQVTLSCSPISGHRSVSWYQQTPGQGLQFLFEYFSETQRNKGNFPGRFSGRQFSNSRSEMNVSTLELGDSALYLCASSLGQGAQETQYFGPGTRLLVL.